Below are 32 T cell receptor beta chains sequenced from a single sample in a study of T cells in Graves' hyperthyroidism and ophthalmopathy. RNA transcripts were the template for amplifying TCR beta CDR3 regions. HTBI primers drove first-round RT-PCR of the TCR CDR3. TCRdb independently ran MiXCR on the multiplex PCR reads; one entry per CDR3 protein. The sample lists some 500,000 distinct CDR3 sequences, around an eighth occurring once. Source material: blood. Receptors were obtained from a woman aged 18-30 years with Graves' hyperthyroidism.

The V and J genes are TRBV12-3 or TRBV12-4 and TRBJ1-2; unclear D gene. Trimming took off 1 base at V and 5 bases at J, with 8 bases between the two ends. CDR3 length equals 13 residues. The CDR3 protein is CASSLVGKYGYTF. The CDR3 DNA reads TGTGCCAGCAGTTTAGTAGGGAAATATGGCTACACCTTC.

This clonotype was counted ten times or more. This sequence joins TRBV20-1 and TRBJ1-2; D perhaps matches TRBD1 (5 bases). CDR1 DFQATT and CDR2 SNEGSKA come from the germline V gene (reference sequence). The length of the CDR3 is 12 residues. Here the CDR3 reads CSPRDRDYGYTF. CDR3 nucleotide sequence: TGCAGCCCTCGGGACCGAGACTATGGCTACACCTTC.

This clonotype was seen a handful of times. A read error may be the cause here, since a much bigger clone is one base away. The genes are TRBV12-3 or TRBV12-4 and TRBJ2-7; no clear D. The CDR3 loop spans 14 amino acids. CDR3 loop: CAGSRALGSYEQYF. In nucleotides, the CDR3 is TGTGCCGGCAGCCGGGCCCTTGGCTCCTACGAGCAGTACTTC.

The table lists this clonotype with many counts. CDR3 DNA: TGTGCCAGCAGCTTGTCGGATTGGAGCACTGAAGCTTTCTTT. Its protein is CASSLSDWSTEAFF. This chain connects TRBV5-8 to TRBJ1-1; D gene ambiguous. Trimming took off 1 base at V and 4 bases at J, with 11 bases between the two ends. This CDR3 region has 14 residues. Germline V CDR1 and CDR2: SGHTS, YDEGEE.

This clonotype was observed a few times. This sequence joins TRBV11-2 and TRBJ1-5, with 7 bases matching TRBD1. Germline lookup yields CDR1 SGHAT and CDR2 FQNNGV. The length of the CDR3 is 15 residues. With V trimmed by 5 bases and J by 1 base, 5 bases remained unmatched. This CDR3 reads CASSQEGQSNQPQHF. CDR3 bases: TGTGCCAGCAGCCAAGAGGGACAGAGCAATCAGCCCCAGCATTTT.

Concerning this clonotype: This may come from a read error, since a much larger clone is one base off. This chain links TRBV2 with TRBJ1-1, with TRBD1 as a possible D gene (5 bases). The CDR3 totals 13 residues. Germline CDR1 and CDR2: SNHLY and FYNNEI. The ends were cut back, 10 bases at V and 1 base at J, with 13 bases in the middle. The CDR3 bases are TGTGCCACCACGGGCAGGGCGAACACTGAAGCTTTCTTT. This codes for CATTGRANTEAFF.

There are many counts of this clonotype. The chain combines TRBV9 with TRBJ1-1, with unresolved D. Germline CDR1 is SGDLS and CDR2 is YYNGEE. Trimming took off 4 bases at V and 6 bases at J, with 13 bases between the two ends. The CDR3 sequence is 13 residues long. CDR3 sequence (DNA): TGTGCCAGCAGCTTCTCGGGCGACGCTGAAGCTTTCTTT. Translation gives CASSFSGDAEAFF.

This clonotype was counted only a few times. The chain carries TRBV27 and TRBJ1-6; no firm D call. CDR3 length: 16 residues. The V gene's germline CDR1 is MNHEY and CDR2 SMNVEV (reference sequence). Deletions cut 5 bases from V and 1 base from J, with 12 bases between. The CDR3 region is CASSPTTISYNSPLHF. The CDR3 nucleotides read TGTGCCAGCAGTCCGACGACAATTTCCTATAATTCACCCCTCCACTTT.

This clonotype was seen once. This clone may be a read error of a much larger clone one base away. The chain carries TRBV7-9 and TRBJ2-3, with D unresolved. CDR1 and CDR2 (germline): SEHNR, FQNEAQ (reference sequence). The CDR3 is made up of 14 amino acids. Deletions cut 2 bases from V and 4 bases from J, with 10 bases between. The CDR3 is CASSLSMKADTQYF. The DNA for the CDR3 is TGTGCCAGCAGCTTAAGTATGAAGGCAGATACGCAGTATTTT.

DNA of the CDR3: TGTGCCAGCAGCGCCCCCTCCTTAGGACAGGGATGGAGTGAGCAGTTCTTC. Residues: CASSAPSLGQGWSEQFF. This sequence joins TRBV9 and TRBJ2-1; 8 bases agree with TRBD1. The germline V gene encodes CDR1 SGDLS and CDR2 YYNGEE. The length of the CDR3 is 17 residues. V gave up 3 bases and J gave up 9 bases; unmatched junction bases: 17.

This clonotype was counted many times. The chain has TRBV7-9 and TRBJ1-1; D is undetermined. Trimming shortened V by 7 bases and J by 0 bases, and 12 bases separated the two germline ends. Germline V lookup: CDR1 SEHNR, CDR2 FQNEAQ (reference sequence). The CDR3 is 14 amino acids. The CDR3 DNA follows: TGTGCCAGCAAGTCACAGCCCATGAACACTGAAGCTTTCTTT. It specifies CASKSQPMNTEAFF.

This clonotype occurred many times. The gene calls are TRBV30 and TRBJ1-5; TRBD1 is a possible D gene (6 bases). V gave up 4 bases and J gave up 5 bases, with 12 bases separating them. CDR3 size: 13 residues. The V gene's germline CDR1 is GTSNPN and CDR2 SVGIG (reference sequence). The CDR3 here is CAWNRDIDQPQHF. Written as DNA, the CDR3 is TGTGCCTGGAACCGGGACATTGATCAGCCCCAGCATTTT.

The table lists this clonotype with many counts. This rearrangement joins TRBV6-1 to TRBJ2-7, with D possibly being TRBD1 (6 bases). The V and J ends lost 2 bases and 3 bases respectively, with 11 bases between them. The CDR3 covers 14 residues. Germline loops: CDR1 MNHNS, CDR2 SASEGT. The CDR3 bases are TGTGCCAGCAGTGAATTAGGACAGATCTACGAGCAGTACGTC. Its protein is CASSELGQIYEQYV.

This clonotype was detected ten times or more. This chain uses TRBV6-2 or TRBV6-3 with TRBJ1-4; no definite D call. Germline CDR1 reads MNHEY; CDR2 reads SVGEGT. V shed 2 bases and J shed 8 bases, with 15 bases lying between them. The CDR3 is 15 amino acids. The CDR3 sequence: CASSYGRRADEKLFF. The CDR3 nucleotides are TGTGCCAGCAGTTACGGGCGTAGGGCTGACGAAAAACTGTTTTTT.

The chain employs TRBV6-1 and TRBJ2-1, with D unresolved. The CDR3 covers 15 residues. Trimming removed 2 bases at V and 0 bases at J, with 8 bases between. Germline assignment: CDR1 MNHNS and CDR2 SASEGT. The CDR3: CASSESPSSYNEQFF. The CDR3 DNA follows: TGTGCCAGCAGTGAATCCCCGAGCTCCTACAATGAGCAGTTCTTC.

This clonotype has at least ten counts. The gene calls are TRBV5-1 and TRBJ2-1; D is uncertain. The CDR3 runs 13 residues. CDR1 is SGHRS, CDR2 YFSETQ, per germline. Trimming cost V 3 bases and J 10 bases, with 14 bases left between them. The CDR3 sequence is CASSYTTTHEQFF. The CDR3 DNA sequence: TGCGCCAGCAGCTACACCACGACCCACGAGCAGTTCTTC.

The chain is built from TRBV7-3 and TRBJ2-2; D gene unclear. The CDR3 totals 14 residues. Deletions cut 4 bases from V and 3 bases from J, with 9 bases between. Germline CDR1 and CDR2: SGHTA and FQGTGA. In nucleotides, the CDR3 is TGTGCCAGCAGCTCAAGTCGGGACACCGGGGAGCTGTTTTTT. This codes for CASSSSRDTGELFF.

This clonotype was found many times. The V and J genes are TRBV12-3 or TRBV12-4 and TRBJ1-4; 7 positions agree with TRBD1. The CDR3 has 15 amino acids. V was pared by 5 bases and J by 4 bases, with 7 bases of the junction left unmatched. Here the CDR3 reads CASSPRQGGNEKLFF. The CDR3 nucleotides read TGTGCCAGCAGTCCACGACAGGGTGGTAATGAAAAACTGTTTTTT.

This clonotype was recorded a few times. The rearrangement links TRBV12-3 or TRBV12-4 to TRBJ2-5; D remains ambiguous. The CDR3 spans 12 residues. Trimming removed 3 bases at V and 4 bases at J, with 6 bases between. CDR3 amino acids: CASSFNRETQYF. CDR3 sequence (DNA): TGTGCCAGCAGTTTTAACAGAGAGACCCAGTACTTC.

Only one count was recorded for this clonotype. The CDR3 protein is CASSSVPTAGYSNQPQHF. The DNA of the CDR3 is TGTGCCAGCAGCTCCGTACCGACAGCGGGCTATAGCAATCAGCCCCAGCATTTT. This chain uses TRBV7-6 with TRBJ1-5; D perhaps matches TRBD1 (5 bases). The CDR3 covers 18 residues. V shed 4 bases and J shed 0 bases, with 19 bases lying between them. Germline V gene lookup returns CDR1 SGHVS and CDR2 FNYEAQ. Looking up the rest from reference TRBV7-6 and TRBJ1-5 gives the full variable domain: GAGVSQSPRYKVTKRGQDVALRCDPISGHVSLYWYRQALGQGPEFLTYFNYEAQQDKSGLPNDRFSAERPEGSISTLTIQRTEQRDSAMYRCASSSVPTAGYSNQPQHFGDGTRLSIL.

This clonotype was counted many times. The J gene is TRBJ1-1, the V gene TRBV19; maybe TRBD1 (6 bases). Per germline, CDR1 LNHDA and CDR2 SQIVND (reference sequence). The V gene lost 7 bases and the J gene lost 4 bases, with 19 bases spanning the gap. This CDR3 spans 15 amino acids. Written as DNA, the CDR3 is TGTGCCAGTAAGTATGACTATAGAGGGGGCACTGAAGCTTTCTTT. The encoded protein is CASKYDYRGGTEAFF.

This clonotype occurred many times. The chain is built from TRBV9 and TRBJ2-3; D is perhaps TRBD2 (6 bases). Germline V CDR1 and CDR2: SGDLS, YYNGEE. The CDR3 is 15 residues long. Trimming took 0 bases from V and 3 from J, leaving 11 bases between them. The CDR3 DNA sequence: TGTGCCAGCAGCGTAGTGGCGGGATCGACAGATACGCAGTATTTT. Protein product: CASSVVAGSTDTQYF. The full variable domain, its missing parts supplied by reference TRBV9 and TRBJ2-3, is DSGVTQTPKHLITATGQRVTLRCSPRSGDLSVYWYQQSLDQGLQFLIQYYNGEERAKGNILERFSAQQFPDLHSELNLSSLELGDSALYFCASSVVAGSTDTQYFGPGTRLTVL.

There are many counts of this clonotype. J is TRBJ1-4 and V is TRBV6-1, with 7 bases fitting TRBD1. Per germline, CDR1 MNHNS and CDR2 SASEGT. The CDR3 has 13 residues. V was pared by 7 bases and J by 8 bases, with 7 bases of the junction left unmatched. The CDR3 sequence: CASTGTAGEKLFF. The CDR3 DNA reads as TGTGCCAGCACCGGGACAGCGGGCGAAAAACTGTTTTTT.

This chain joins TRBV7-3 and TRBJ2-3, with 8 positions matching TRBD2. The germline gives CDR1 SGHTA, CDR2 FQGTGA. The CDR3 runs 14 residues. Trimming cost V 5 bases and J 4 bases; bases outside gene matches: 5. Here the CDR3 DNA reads TGTGCCAGCAGCCCGCGGGGGGCCGCAGATACGCAGTATTTT. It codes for CASSPRGAADTQYF.

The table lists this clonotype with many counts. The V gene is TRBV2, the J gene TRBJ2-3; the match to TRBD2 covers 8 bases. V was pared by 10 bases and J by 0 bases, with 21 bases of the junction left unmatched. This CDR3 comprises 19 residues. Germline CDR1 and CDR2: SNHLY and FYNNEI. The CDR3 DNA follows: TGTGCCACCCTCCTGTCTCGGAACGGGGGGGTGAGTAGCACAGATACGCAGTATTTT. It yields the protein CATLLSRNGGVSSTDTQYF.

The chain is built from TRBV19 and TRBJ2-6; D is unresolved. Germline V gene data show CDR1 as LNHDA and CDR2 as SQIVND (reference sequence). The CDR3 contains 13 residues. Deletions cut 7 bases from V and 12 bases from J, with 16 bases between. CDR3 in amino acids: CASTRAPVFVLTF. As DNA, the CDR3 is TGTGCCAGTACCCGGGCCCCCGTATTCGTCCTGACTTTC.

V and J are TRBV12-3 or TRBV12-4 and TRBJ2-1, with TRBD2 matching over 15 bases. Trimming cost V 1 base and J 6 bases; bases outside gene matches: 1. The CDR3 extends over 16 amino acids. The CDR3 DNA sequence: TGTGCCAGCAGTTTAGGGACTAGCGGGAGGGGCAATGAGCAGTTCTTC. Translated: CASSLGTSGRGNEQFF.

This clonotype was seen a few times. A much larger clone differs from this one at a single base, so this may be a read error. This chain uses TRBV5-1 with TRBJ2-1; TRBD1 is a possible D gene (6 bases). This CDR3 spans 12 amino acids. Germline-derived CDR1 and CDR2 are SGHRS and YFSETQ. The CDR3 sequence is CASGTNWDEQSF. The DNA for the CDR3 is TGCGCCAGCGGGACAAACTGGGATGAGCAGTCCTTC.

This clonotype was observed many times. The DNA of the CDR3 is TGTGCTAGTGGTTCCCTGGGCCTTGATAATACAGACAGACAGACTGAAGCTTTCTTT. Encoded protein: CASGSLGLDNTDRQTEAFF. V and J are TRBV12-5 and TRBJ1-1; tentative D call: TRBD1 (5 bases). The CDR3 totals 19 residues. V was clipped by 4 bases and J by 5 bases, with 29 bases between them. CDR1 and CDR2 from the germline V gene are LGHNT and FRNRAP.

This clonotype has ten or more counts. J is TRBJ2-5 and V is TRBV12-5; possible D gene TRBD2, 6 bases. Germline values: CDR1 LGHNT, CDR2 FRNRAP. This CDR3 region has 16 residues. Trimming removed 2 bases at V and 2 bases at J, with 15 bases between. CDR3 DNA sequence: TGTGCTAGTGGTTTGCAGGCTAGCGCGCGACAAGAGACCCAGTACTTC. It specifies CASGLQASARQETQYF.

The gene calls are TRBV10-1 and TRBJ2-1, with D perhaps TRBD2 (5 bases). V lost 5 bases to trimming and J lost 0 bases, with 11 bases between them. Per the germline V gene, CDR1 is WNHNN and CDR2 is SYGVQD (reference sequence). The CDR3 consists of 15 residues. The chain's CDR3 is CASSTLGSSYNEQFF. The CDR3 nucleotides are TGCGCCAGCAGTACACTAGGTAGCTCCTACAATGAGCAGTTCTTC.

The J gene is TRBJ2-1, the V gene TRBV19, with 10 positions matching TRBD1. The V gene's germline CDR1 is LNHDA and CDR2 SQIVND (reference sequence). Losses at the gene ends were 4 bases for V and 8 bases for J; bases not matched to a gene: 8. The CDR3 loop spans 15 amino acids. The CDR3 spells CASSSRDRGIHEQFF. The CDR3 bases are TGTGCCAGTAGTAGCCGGGACAGGGGCATCCATGAGCAGTTCTTC.